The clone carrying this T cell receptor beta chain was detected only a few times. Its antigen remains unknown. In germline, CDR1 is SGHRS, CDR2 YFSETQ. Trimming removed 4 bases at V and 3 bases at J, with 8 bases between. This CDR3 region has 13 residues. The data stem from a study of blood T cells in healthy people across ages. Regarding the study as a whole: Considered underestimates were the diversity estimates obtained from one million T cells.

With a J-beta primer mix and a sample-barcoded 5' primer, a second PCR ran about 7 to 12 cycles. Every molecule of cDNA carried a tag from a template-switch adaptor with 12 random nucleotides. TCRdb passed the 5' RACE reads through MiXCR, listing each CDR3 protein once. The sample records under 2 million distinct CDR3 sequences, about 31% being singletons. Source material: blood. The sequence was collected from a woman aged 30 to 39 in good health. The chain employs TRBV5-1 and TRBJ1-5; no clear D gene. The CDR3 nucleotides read TGCGCCAGCAGCCTTGAGCCCAATCAGCCCCAGCATTTT. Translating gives CASSLEPNQPQHF.